Sequencing of this T cell receptor beta chain was carried out in a study of blood T cells in healthy people across ages (dated by TCRdb to between 2014 and 2017). Concerning the study at large: In model experiments, template switching captured about one uniquely barcoded TCR beta cDNA molecule for every two T cells. The donors were split into four age groups: young (average about 16 years), middle-aged (39), aged (62) and long-lived (roughly 86). Two additional independent replicas of 1 million unique cDNA reads from the same blood draw were analyzed for two donors (one aged 18 to 30 and one aged 80 or older). Age-related changes in TCR beta repertoire diversity were measured in the study by deep sequencing normalized with unique cDNA molecular identifiers. To avoid experimental bias, donors of different ages were distributed randomly across sequencing lanes.

The donors were under 40 Caucasian individuals from Russia, aged roughly 6 to 90 years, who were systemically healthy. Each donor gave about 9.8 milliliters of peripheral blood, drawn into EDTA-treated Vacutainer tubes. PBMCs were isolated by Ficoll-Paque density-gradient centrifugation, with at least 6 million obtained per sample. Total RNA, at least 6 micrograms per sample, was extracted from PBMCs with Trizol reagent. Naive CD45RAhigh/CD27high T cell percentages were measured by flow cytometry on a PBMC aliquot from every donor. Concerning this clonotype: What this receptor recognizes is not known. Base qualities are not at hand, and no much larger clone is one base apart.

Library generation was performed with 5' RACE. The sequencer listed for this sample is Illumina HiSeq 2500. The second PCR ran for roughly 7 to 12 cycles and used a J-beta primer mix along with a sample-barcoded 5' primer. Each TCR beta cDNA molecule received a unique molecular identifier from a template-switch 5' adaptor carrying 12 random nucleotides. At least 3 million CDR3-containing paired-end reads were obtained from each sample. All of the RNA was converted into first-strand cDNA using the Mint cDNA synthesis kit, with a TRBC-specific oligonucleotide serving as the primer. Following uracil-DNA glycosylase treatment, a first 18-cycle PCR with universal primers M1SS and BC2_uni_R was performed on all cDNA. The paper's data handling went like this. For normalization, 1 million high-quality reads, each with a distinct molecular identifier, were randomly selected from each sample. Reads with shared molecular identifiers were discarded instead of being binned into consensus sequences. MiTCR, set to a Q25 quality threshold and the strictest error-elimination algorithm, was used for CDR3 identification, clonotype clustering and error correction. A nonparametric unseen species model using Euler transformation provided a lower-bound estimate of total TCR beta diversity. TCRdb handled the public reads itself, with Q25 trimming in fastp and clone calling in MiXCR, and kept productive beta chains. Records with the same CDR3 protein are collapsed into one entry carrying the most frequent genes and DNA. Here the V and J calls rest on TCRdb's processing, not on the authors' analysis. The sample contains about 750,000 distinct CDR3 sequences, about 53% of them found a single time. Approximately 40% of the sample is held by the ten biggest clonotypes.

V is shortened by 2 bases, J by 1 base, and the region joining them spans 17 bases. Via the germline V gene, CDR1 is SGHTA and CDR2 FQGNSA. The CDR3 runs 17 residues from the cysteine to the phenylalanine. Only the CDR3 DNA is retained, 51 bases long and in frame from the first base. The investigation overall reported the following: Compared with the aged group, more naive CD4+ T cells, fewer expanded clones and increased TCR diversity were shown by the long-lived group, suggesting age selection. Bulk unsorted PBMC profiling prevented conclusive comparison of naive and antigen-experienced compartments. Observed TCR beta diversity per million T cells fell roughly linearly with age, and a significant reduction was already apparent by age roughly 40. The percentage of naive T cells measured by flow cytometry correlated strongly with observed TCR beta diversity. Total diversity estimates from one million sequenced T cells were considered lower bounds and underestimates. Because donor CMV infection status was unknown, age-related changes in expanded clonotypes were potentially confounded.

What was sequenced was blood. The V gene is TRBV7-2 and the J gene is TRBJ2-5, with a tentative D gene TRBD2 over 6 matching bases. The origin of this receptor is a man aged 80 or over in good health. At the DNA level, the sequence is TGTGCCAGCAGCTTATGGGGCAGGAGGGACTTCCAAGAGACCCAGTACTTC. The translation is CASSLWGRRDFQETQYF.